This T cell receptor (beta chain) was captured by sequencing in a study of shared clonotypes between healthy human individuals. Background on the study: CD4 naive cells filled three plates per donor, CD4 memory three, CD8 naive two and CD8 memory one.

CD4+ cells underwent separation, giving CD45RA+ naive and CD45RA-negative memory subsets. The study's findings and limits: The naive CD4 repertoires of several donors were compared, and around 5% of clonotypes were shared.

This clone showed up just once. Its antigen is not identified. There are 15 residues in the CDR3. CDR1 is SGHRS and CDR2 is YFSETQ in the germline V gene. V gave up 7 bases and J gave up 4 bases; unmatched junction bases: 12. Genomic DNA from each subset was divided evenly over several immunoSEQ plates. Sequenced by immunoSEQ multiplex PCR; TCRdb stores in-frame clones only, minus some. The data contain some 2,500,000 clones, 93% of them singletons. The sequence came from a man younger than 35 in good health. Some clones in this sample may be carry-over from other donors' samples. What was sequenced was naive CD4+ T cells from PBMCs. The subset here: CD45RA+ positively selected. V usage is TRBV5-1 and J usage is TRBJ2-3; 7 positions agree with TRBD2. CDR3 region: CASFPTSRSADTQYF. The CDR3 DNA sequence: TGCGCCAGCTTCCCGACTAGCCGATCTGCAGATACGCAGTATTTT.